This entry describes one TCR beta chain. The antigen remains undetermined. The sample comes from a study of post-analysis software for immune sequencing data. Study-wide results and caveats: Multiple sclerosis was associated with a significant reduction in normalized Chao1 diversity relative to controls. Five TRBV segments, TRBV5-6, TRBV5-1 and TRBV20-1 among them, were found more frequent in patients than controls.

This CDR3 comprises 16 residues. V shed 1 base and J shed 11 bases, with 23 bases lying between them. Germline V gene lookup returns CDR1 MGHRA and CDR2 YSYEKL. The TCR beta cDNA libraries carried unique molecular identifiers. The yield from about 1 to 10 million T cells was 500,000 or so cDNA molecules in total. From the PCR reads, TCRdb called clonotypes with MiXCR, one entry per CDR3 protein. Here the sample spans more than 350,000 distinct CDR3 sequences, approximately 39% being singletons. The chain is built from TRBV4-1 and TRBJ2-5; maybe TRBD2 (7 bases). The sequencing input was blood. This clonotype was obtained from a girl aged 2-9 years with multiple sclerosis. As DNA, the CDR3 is TGCGCCAGCAGCCAAGCCGCCGGGGGGCGGGCCGGGGAGCAGTACTTC. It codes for CASSQAAGGRAGEQYF.